Sequencing of this T cell receptor beta chain was carried out in a study of T cells in Graves' hyperthyroidism and ophthalmopathy. This clonotype was seen ten or more times. The source material, RNA transcripts, was used to amplify TCR beta CDR3 regions. The HTBI set primed first-round TCR CDR3 RT-PCR. TCRdb fed the multiplex PCR reads into MiXCR, producing one record per CDR3 protein. Of hundreds of thousands of distinct CDR3 sequences in the sample, approximately 20% were seen once. These patients, aged 18 to 65, had recently diagnosed hyperthyroidism lasting under 2 months. Reasons for excluding patients were uncontrolled infection, other autoimmune disease, pregnancy or lactation. Fresh peripheral blood, around 9.3 ml, was the source of the PBMCs. The ends were cut back, 5 bases at V and 2 bases at J, with 15 bases in the middle. Germline values: CDR1 KGHDR, CDR2 SFDVKD. This CDR3 comprises 15 residues.

The chain carries TRBV24-1 and TRBJ2-7; maybe TRBD2 (6 bases). The sample was blood. This receptor was identified in a man in his forties with Graves' hyperthyroidism. CDR3 DNA: TGTGCCACCAGTGTACGGTCAGCGGGCGCCTACGAGCAGTACTTC. Its translation: CATSVRSAGAYEQYF.